What follows is one T cell receptor (beta chain) and its context. Its antigen is as yet unknown. This sample stems from a study of naive and memory T cell subsets. Study findings and constraints: Possibly reflecting memory cells re-expressing CD45RA, a few larger clonotypes occurred in naive repertoires, especially CD8.

Both TRBC1 and TRBC2 were covered by a beta constant-region primer of two equimolar oligonucleotides. The ligated cDNA underwent four PCR rounds using SP2 and nested alpha and beta constant-region primers. TCRdb reprocessed the UMI-ligation and nested PCR reads with MiXCR, giving one entry per CDR3 protein. This table holds 140,000 to 150,000 distinct CDR3 sequences, roughly 22% found once. Trimming stripped 7 bases from V and 8 bases from J, with 11 bases between. The CDR3 runs 11 residues. CDR1 is LGHNT, CDR2 FRNRAP, per germline. This sequence was found in a human donor in good health. Source material: naive CD4+ T cells from blood. This sequence joins TRBV12-5 and TRBJ1-1; D is uncertain. The CDR3 nucleotides read TGTGCTAGTGCCCTGACCCGAGAAGCTTTCTTT. Its translation: CASALTREAFF.